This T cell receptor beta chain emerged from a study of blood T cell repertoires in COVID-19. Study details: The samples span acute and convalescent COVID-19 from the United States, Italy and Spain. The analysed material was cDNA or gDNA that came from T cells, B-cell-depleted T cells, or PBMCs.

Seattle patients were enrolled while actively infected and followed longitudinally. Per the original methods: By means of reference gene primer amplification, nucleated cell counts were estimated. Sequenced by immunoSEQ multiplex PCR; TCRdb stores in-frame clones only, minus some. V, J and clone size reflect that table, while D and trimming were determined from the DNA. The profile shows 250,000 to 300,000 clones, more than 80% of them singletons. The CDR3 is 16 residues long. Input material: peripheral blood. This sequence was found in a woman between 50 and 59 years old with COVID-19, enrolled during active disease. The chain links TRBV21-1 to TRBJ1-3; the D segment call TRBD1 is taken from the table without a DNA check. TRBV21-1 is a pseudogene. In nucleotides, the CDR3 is TGTGCCAGCAGCAGTAGACAGGGTGAGTCTGGAAACACCATATATTTT. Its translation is CASSSRQGESGNTIYF.